Shown below are 17 T cell receptor beta chains from a single sample sequenced in a study of cytomegalovirus exposure and HLA in healthy donors. The PCR was carried out with 60 Vbeta primers and 13 Jbeta primers. The assay was immunoSEQ multiplex PCR, and TCRdb's table has in-frame clones only and misses some. The sample records around 39,000 clones, around 62% being singletons. Sequencing was performed on PBMCs. The receptors come from a human donor in good health.

The J gene is TRBJ2-5, the V gene TRBV5-1; TRBD1 matches at 9 bases. CDR1 and CDR2 from the germline V gene are SGHRS and YFSETQ. V dropped 2 bases and J dropped 2; count of bases not matched to a gene: 7. The CDR3 has 16 amino acids. CDR3 DNA sequence: TGCGCCAGCAGCTTTACAGGGGGCAGGGGACAAGAGACCCAGTACTTC. As protein: CASSFTGGRGQETQYF.

The V gene is TRBV18, the J gene TRBJ2-2; D unclear. Germline lookup yields CDR1 KGHSH and CDR2 LQKENI. The CDR3 runs to 15 residues. Deletions cut 0 bases from V and 4 bases from J, with 9 bases between. This chain's CDR3 is CASSPPARATGELFF. The CDR3 DNA is TGTGCCAGCTCACCACCGGCCCGTGCCACCGGGGAGCTGTTTTTT.

The chain uses TRBV28 and TRBJ2-7; D gene uncertain. V gave up 1 base and J gave up 1 base, with 5 bases separating them. CDR1 MDHEN and CDR2 SYDVKM come from the germline V gene. The CDR3 has 13 amino acids. The DNA for the CDR3 is TGTGCCAGCAGTTTATTCCGGTCCTACGAGCAGTACTTC. Amino acid sequence: CASSLFRSYEQYF.

The chain employs TRBV5-1 and TRBJ2-3; D perhaps matches TRBD2 (5 bases). This CDR3 comprises 16 residues. Germline CDR1 SGHRS, CDR2 YFSETQ. Trimming shortened V by 0 bases and J by 0 bases, and 11 bases separated the two germline ends. The CDR3 DNA follows: TGCGCCAGCAGCTTGGAAGCTAGCCGTAGCACAGATACGCAGTATTTT. This sequence encodes CASSLEASRSTDTQYF.

Only a few counts were recorded for this clone. CDR3 sequence: CASSSVTTQETQYF. The CDR3 DNA is TGTGCCAGCTCATCAGTTACAACCCAAGAGACCCAGTACTTC. This sequence joins TRBV18 and TRBJ2-5; unclear D gene. Germline loops: CDR1 KGHSH, CDR2 LQKENI. The CDR3 spans 14 residues. Trimming removed 5 bases at V and 1 base at J, with 11 bases between.

The J gene is TRBJ1-2, the V gene TRBV9; D may be TRBD1 (6 bases). Germline loops: CDR1 SGDLS, CDR2 YYNGEE. This CDR3 region has 15 residues. Trimming cost V 1 base and J 0 bases, with 10 bases left between them. CDR3 region: CASSVRDTPNYGYTF. CDR3 DNA: TGTGCCAGCAGCGTACGGGACACCCCTAACTATGGCTACACCTTC.

There are a few counts of this clone. The chain recombines TRBV10-2 with TRBJ1-2; D remains unclear. The length of the CDR3 is 14 residues. Trimming took off 3 bases at V and 8 bases at J, with 16 bases between the two ends. The germline gives CDR1 WSHSY, CDR2 SAAADI. In DNA form, the CDR3 reads TGCGCCAGCAGTGAAGACGGAGGGAGCGTAGGCTACACCTTC. This translates into CASSEDGGSVGYTF.

V usage is TRBV30 and J usage is TRBJ1-5; 7 positions agree with TRBD1. In germline, CDR1 is GTSNPN, CDR2 SVGIG (reference sequence). This CDR3 region has 15 residues. Losses at the gene ends were 1 base for V and 7 bases for J; bases not matched to a gene: 10. CDR3 sequence reads: CAWSGMRQGGQPQHF. DNA of the CDR3: TGTGCCTGGAGTGGAATGCGACAGGGAGGACAGCCCCAGCATTTT.

There are a few counts of this clone. The V call is TRBV19, the J call TRBJ1-1; 7 bases align to TRBD1. The germline CDR1 and CDR2 sequences are LNHDA and SQIVND (reference sequence). Trimming removed 7 bases from V and 4 bases from J; junction bases left unmatched: 3. This CDR3 is 12 amino acids long. The DNA for the CDR3 is TGTGCCAGTATTGACAGGGCCACTGAAGCTTTCTTT. It encodes CASIDRATEAFF.

The J gene is TRBJ2-7, the V gene TRBV5-1; D is possibly TRBD2 (5 bases). Trimming pared 4 bases from V and 5 bases from J, leaving 22 bases between. Germline V gene lookup returns CDR1 SGHRS and CDR2 YFSETQ. The CDR3 is 16 residues long. The CDR3 DNA is TGCGCCAGCAGCGCGCCTTTGGCGGGTGTAGTCAACGAGCAGTACTTC. It specifies CASSAPLAGVVNEQYF.

The CDR3 spells CASSKGAGYGYTF. As DNA, the CDR3 is TGTGCCAGCAGCAAGGGGGCTGGGTATGGCTACACCTTC. The genes are TRBV6-1 and TRBJ1-2; 7 bases map to TRBD1. The CDR3 has 13 residues. The germline CDR1 and CDR2 sequences are MNHNS and SASEGT. The junction had 6 bases not matched to a gene; V was cut back by 6 bases and J by 5 bases.

J is TRBJ2-4 and V is TRBV7-2; 7 bases are shared with TRBD2. After removal of 7 bases from V and 1 base from J, the junction contained 4 bases not matched to a gene. The CDR3 is 14 amino acids. Germline CDR1 SGHTA, CDR2 FQGNSA. The CDR3 region is CASKDGGAKNIQYF. As DNA, the CDR3 is TGTGCCAGCAAGGACGGGGGGGCCAAAAACATTCAGTACTTC.

This chain connects TRBV11-2 to TRBJ1-6; 7 nucleotides align to TRBD1. CDR1 SGHAT and CDR2 FQNNGV come from the germline V gene. This CDR3 is 15 amino acids long. V lost 5 bases to trimming and J lost 5 bases; unmatched junction nucleotides: 6. CDR3 sequence: CASSPDRANNSPLHF. CDR3 DNA sequence: TGTGCCAGCAGCCCTGACAGGGCGAATAATTCACCCCTCCACTTT.

A few counts support this clone. The V gene is TRBV1, the J gene TRBJ2-3; TRBD2, the table's D call, lacks a check against the DNA. TRBV1 is a known pseudogene. CDR3 length equals 17 residues. The CDR3 here is CTSSQEIAGGRGDTQYF. Written as DNA, the CDR3 is TGCACCAGCAGCCAAGAAATAGCGGGGGGGAGAGGTGATACGCAGTATTTT.

The J gene is TRBJ2-1, the V gene TRBV5-4, with 7 bases fitting TRBD2. Germline CDR1 is SGHNT and CDR2 is YYREEE (reference sequence). With 4 bases clipped from V and 4 bases from J, the junction kept 11 bases outside the gene matches. The CDR3 extends over 16 amino acids. CDR3 bases: TGTGCCAGCAGCCTGGGTGGGTCGGGGGGATACAATGAGCAGTTCTTC. This translates into CASSLGGSGGYNEQFF.

CDR3 DNA: TGTGCCAGCAGTGGGCCAGGGGGCGAGCAGTACTTC. Amino acids: CASSGPGGEQYF. The chain combines TRBV2 with TRBJ2-7; 7 bases fit TRBD1. Germline V lookup: CDR1 SNHLY, CDR2 FYNNEI. Losses at the gene ends were 4 bases for V and 6 bases for J; bases not matched to a gene: 3. The CDR3 covers 12 residues. Complete variable domain (other parts from reference TRBV2 and TRBJ2-7): EPEVTQTPSHQVTQMGQEVILRCVPISNHLYFYWYRQILGQKVEFLVSFYNNEISEKSEIFDDQFSVERPDGSNFTLKIRSTKLEDSAMYFCASSGPGGEQYFGPGTRLTVT.

The rearrangement links TRBV5-4 to TRBJ2-3; 10 bases are shared with TRBD1. The V gene's germline CDR1 is SGHNT and CDR2 YYREEE (reference sequence). V was clipped by 0 bases and J by 1 base; unmatched bases: 2. The CDR3 is 16 amino acids. The CDR3 DNA sequence: TGTGCCAGCAGCTTGGCTGGGACAGGGGGCACAGATACGCAGTATTTT. It encodes CASSLAGTGGTDTQYF.